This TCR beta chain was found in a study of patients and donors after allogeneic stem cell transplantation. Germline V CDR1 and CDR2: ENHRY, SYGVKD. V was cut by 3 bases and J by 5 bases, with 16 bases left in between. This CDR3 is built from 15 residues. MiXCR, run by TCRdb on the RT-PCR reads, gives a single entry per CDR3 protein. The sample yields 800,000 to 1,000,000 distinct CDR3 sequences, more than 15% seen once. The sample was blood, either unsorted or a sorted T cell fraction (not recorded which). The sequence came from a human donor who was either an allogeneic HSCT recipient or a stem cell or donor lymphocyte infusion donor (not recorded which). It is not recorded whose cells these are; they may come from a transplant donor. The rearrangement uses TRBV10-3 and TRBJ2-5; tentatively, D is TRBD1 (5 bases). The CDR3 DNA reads TGTGCCATCAGTGATCGCCGAGACAAGGGGGAGACCCAGTACTTC. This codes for CAISDRRDKGETQYF.